This T cell receptor beta chain was documented in a study of blood T cell repertoires in COVID-19. Original data processing: Estimated nucleated cell counts came from reference gene primer amplification. Sequencing was performed with immunoSEQ multiplex PCR; in TCRdb, only in-frame clones are kept and a portion is missing. The DNA gave D and trimming, while V, J and clone size come from that table. The sample yields more than 300,000 clones, roughly 89% seen once. Germline CDR1 and CDR2: LNHDA and SQIVND (reference sequence). After removal of 1 base from V and 4 bases from J, the junction contained 5 bases not matched to a gene. The CDR3 length is 16 residues. Seattle participants joined during active infection and were tracked over time.

Sequences were obtained from peripheral blood. This sequence originates from a woman aged 40 to 50 with COVID-19, enrolled during active disease. The chain combines TRBV19 with TRBJ2-1; the match to TRBD1 covers 9 bases. This CDR3 reads CASSIGGQGIYNEQFF. CDR3 DNA sequence: TGTGCCAGTAGTATAGGAGGACAGGGGATTTACAATGAGCAGTTCTTC.